The 10 T cell receptor beta chains presented below share a single source sample, sequenced in a study of vaccination and CD4 T cells after COVID-19. Once obtained from cultured CD4+ T cells, the DNA was sequenced using the Oncomine TCR Beta short-read assay. TCRdb reanalysed the PCR reads using MiXCR and keeps one entry per CDR3 protein. The data hold around 25,000 distinct CDR3 sequences, with 35% to 55% observed a single time. Their specific antigens are unknown. As to treatment: approximately 9-day PBMC culture with coronavirus spike peptide pools or control peptides (ViraFEST assay). Sequencing used CD4+ T cells from blood, cultured in vitro. The receptors here all came from a human donor who had recovered from COVID-19.

The CDR3 spells CASSPNTGPPYEQYF. The CDR3 DNA reads as TGTGCCAGCAGTCCCAACACAGGGCCCCCCTACGAGCAGTACTTC. V usage is TRBV28 and J usage is TRBJ2-7, with D tentatively TRBD1 (6 bases). V was cut by 5 bases and J by 2 bases, with 16 bases left in between. Looked up from germline, CDR1 is MDHEN and CDR2 is SYDVKM. This CDR3 comprises 15 residues.

This clonotype is deemed medium-sized (0.01 to 0.1%). This rearrangement joins TRBV7-8 to TRBJ1-2, with 8 bases identical to TRBD1. V trimming: 2 bases; J trimming: 4 bases; junction bases outside the gene matches: 9. CDR1 and CDR2 (germline): SGHVS, FQNEAQ. The CDR3 sequence is 16 residues long. CDR3 amino acids: CASSLRPGGAGYGYTF. CDR3 coding DNA: TGTGCCAGCAGCTTACGACCAGGGGGCGCAGGCTATGGCTACACCTTC.

This clonotype was counted only a few times. This chain uses TRBV28 with TRBJ1-6; no definite D call. This CDR3 has 13 amino acids. Germline lookup yields CDR1 MDHEN and CDR2 SYDVKM. V dropped 2 bases and J dropped 7 bases, with 6 bases sitting between them. The CDR3 reads CASSLGRNSPLHF. DNA of the CDR3: TGTGCCAGCAGTTTAGGTAGGAATTCACCCCTCCACTTT.

The sample holds a few counts of this clonotype. The chain links TRBV28 to TRBJ2-7; D possibly uses TRBD1 or TRBD2 (5 bases each). CDR1 is MDHEN, CDR2 SYDVKM, per germline. The CDR3 runs 15 residues. V lost 11 bases, J lost 0 bases, and 20 bases lay in between. The CDR3 bases are TGTGCCTCTAGCAGTCAGGGTCGATTCTCCTACGAGCAGTACTTC. This encodes CASSSQGRFSYEQYF.

The rearrangement joins TRBV27 to TRBJ1-6; 7 nucleotides agree with TRBD1. The germline V gene encodes CDR1 MNHEY and CDR2 SMNVEV (reference sequence). This CDR3 comprises 16 residues. The J segment lost 6 bases and the V segment lost 2 bases, leaving 7 bases of the junction unmatched. This CDR3 is CASSLTGATRNSPLHF. The CDR3 DNA reads as TGTGCCAGCAGTTTAACAGGGGCTACTCGTAATTCACCCCTCCACTTT.

The chain has TRBV6-1 and TRBJ2-7, with D tentatively TRBD2 (5 bases). Per the germline V gene, CDR1 is MNHNS and CDR2 is SASEGT. V gave up 6 bases and J gave up 0 bases, with 12 bases separating them. This CDR3 has 14 amino acids. The CDR3 DNA sequence: TGTGCCAGCAGCCTGGGAGCTATCTCCTACGAGCAGTACTTC. Translated: CASSLGAISYEQYF.

This chain connects TRBV4-1 to TRBJ2-3, with 11 bases matching TRBD2. Germline V gene lookup returns CDR1 MGHRA and CDR2 YSYEKL. V was pared by 1 base and J by 1 base, with 1 base of the junction left unmatched. This CDR3 has 16 amino acids. CDR3 coding DNA: TGCGCCAGCAGCCAAGGGGGACTAGCGGGCACAGATACGCAGTATTTT. Translation gives CASSQGGLAGTDTQYF.

The chain has TRBV19 and TRBJ1-2, with D unresolved. The V gene's germline CDR1 is LNHDA and CDR2 SQIVND (reference sequence). Trimming cost V 7 bases and J 1 base, with 19 bases left between them. The CDR3 is 16 amino acids. The CDR3 here is CASNSAAALVNYGYTF. DNA of the CDR3: TGTGCCAGTAACTCGGCCGCTGCGTTAGTTAACTATGGCTACACCTTC.

This chain joins TRBV28 and TRBJ2-1, with no clear D. This CDR3 contains 16 residues. Trimming left V 5 bases short and J 0 bases short, with 14 bases between. Germline CDR1 MDHEN, CDR2 SYDVKM. The CDR3 DNA follows: TGTGCCAGCAGTCCCCGTTCACGTAGCTCCTACAATGAGCAGTTCTTC. This sequence encodes CASSPRSRSSYNEQFF. Using reference TRBV28 and TRBJ2-1 for the parts outside the CDR3, the full variable domain is DVKVTQSSRYLVKRTGEKVFLECVQDMDHENMFWYRQDPGLGLRLIYFSYDVKMKEKGDIPEGYSVSREKKERFSLILESASTNQTSMYLCASSPRSRSSYNEQFFGPGTRLTVL.

This clonotype was found a few times. The CDR3 sequence is CASSLVGLAGGETQYF. The CDR3 region has the DNA TGTGCCAGCAGCTTAGTGGGACTAGCGGGGGGAGAGACCCAGTACTTC. The rearrangement uses TRBV7-8 and TRBJ2-5; 15 bases line up with TRBD2. Germline V gives CDR1 SGHVS, CDR2 FQNEAQ. The CDR3 runs 16 residues. After removal of 1 base from V and 4 bases from J, the junction contained 1 base not matched to a gene.